The 20 T cell receptor beta chains reported below all come from one sample, sequenced in a study of CD4 T cells in relation to SARS-CoV-2 and coronaviruses. These TCRs' antigens remain unknown. TCRdb's copy holds only in-frame clones and misses some; the assay was immunoSEQ multiplex PCR. The table shows 25,000 to 30,000 clones, with about 80% occurring only once. The unexposed donors gave CD4+ T cells in 2011-2018, prior to COVID-19. Isolation of CD4+ T cells took place after approximately 11 days in culture. Sequencing was carried out using CD4+ T cells from PBMCs, cultured in vitro. All receptors come from a human donor in good health.

This clone was seen more than once but under ten times. V usage is TRBV4-2 and J usage is TRBJ1-5, with D perhaps TRBD1 (5 bases). CDR1 and CDR2 from the germline V gene are LGHNA and YNFKEQ. This CDR3 has 15 residues. Trimming left V 0 bases short and J 9 bases short, with 15 bases between. The CDR3 nucleotides are TGTGCCAGCAGCCAAGACTTAACAGGTCTTTCGCCCCAGCATTTT. Its protein product is CASSQDLTGLSPQHF.

This chain uses TRBV7-9 with TRBJ2-3, with 11 bases aligning to TRBD2. The CDR3 is made up of 17 amino acids. Germline lookup yields CDR1 SEHNR and CDR2 FQNEAQ (reference sequence). V shed 1 base and J 2 bases; nucleotides not matched to a gene: 5. The DNA of the CDR3 is TGTGCCAGCAGCTTAGAGCTAGCGGGGGGTCTCACAGATACGCAGTATTTT. It yields the protein CASSLELAGGLTDTQYF.

This clone counts as medium-sized. This chain connects TRBV6-5 to TRBJ1-2; D is unclear. V was shortened by 0 bases and J by 1 base, with 9 bases between the two germline ends. Germline values: CDR1 MNHEY, CDR2 SVGAGI. This CDR3 is built from 15 residues. DNA for the CDR3: TGTGCCAGCAGTTACTCCTCAGGTGGTAACTATGGCTACACCTTC. It codes for CASSYSSGGNYGYTF.

V usage is TRBV18 and J usage is TRBJ2-2, with 9 nucleotides matching TRBD2. The CDR3 has 16 residues. Germline loops: CDR1 KGHSH, CDR2 LQKENI. The J segment lost 4 bases and the V segment lost 3 bases, leaving 6 bases of the junction unmatched. In nucleotides, the CDR3 is TGTGCCAGCTCACCCTTGCGGGGGGGCCCCACCGGGGAGCTGTTTTTT. It encodes CASSPLRGGPTGELFF.

J is TRBJ2-2 and V is TRBV12-3 or TRBV12-4, with D unresolved. Trimming removed 2 bases at V and 8 bases at J, with 9 bases between. The CDR3 consists of 13 residues. The CDR3 bases are TGTGCCAGCAGTTTACTGTCCGGAGGGGAGCTGTTTTTT. Protein: CASSLLSGGELFF.

This clone appeared once. The rearrangement uses TRBV7-9 and TRBJ2-1; D gene unclear. CDR1 is SEHNR and CDR2 is FQNEAQ in the germline V gene (reference sequence). The germline V and J ends were trimmed by 5 bases and 8 bases, with 22 bases remaining between them. This CDR3 region has 16 residues. CDR3 residues: CASSRTRGRIGDEQFF. CDR3 DNA sequence: TGTGCCAGCAGCCGGACGCGCGGACGCATCGGCGATGAGCAGTTCTTC.

This chain connects TRBV5-1 to TRBJ2-1; D possibly corresponds to TRBD1 (7 bases). The V end was cut by 4 bases, the J end by 5 bases, with 16 bases between. The germline CDR1 and CDR2 sequences are SGHRS and YFSETQ. The CDR3 is 15 amino acids. The CDR3 reads CASSRGQGGHNEQFF. The CDR3 DNA is TGCGCCAGCAGCCGGGGTCAGGGGGGCCACAATGAGCAGTTCTTC.

The V and J genes are TRBV5-6 and TRBJ1-6; D not resolved. Germline V gives CDR1 SGHDT, CDR2 YYEEEE. The V and J ends lost 1 base and 0 bases respectively, with 8 bases between them. The length of the CDR3 is 16 residues. The CDR3 protein is CASSLTGSSYNSPLHF. The CDR3, as DNA: TGTGCCAGCAGCTTGACCGGGAGCTCCTATAATTCACCCCTCCACTTT.

In nucleotides, the CDR3 is TGTGCCAGTACGGACAGGGGCACTGAAGCTTTCTTT. Residues: CASTDRGTEAFF. The rearrangement uses TRBV19 and TRBJ1-1; 9 bases are a match to TRBD1. Per the germline V gene, CDR1 is LNHDA and CDR2 is SQIVND (reference sequence). With V trimmed by 7 bases and J by 4 bases, 1 base remained unmatched. This CDR3 contains 12 residues.

This clone was recorded once. The chain couples TRBV7-9 to TRBJ1-1; D is possibly TRBD1 (6 bases). The germline V gene encodes CDR1 SEHNR and CDR2 FQNEAQ (reference sequence). The CDR3 runs to 15 residues. V dropped 7 bases and J dropped 4 bases, with 19 bases sitting between them. This chain's CDR3 is CASTVTGRARTEAFF. For the CDR3, the DNA is TGTGCCAGCACCGTAACAGGGCGCGCCCGCACTGAAGCTTTCTTT.

This clone appeared a single time. The chain employs TRBV30 and TRBJ2-7; TRBD1 matches at 7 bases. In germline, CDR1 is GTSNPN, CDR2 SVGIG (reference sequence). The CDR3 is made up of 11 amino acids. V lost 4 bases and J lost 3; bases outside the gene matches: 0. Written as DNA, the CDR3 is TGTGCCTGGACAGGGGGCTACGAGCAGTACTTC. Translation gives CAWTGGYEQYF.

J is TRBJ2-7 and V is TRBV9, with no clear D. CDR3 length: 15 amino acids. Germline CDR1 SGDLS, CDR2 YYNGEE. Trimming stripped 4 bases from V and 9 bases from J, with 23 bases between. CDR3: CASSPTSGPYGGQYF. The CDR3 DNA reads as TGTGCCAGCAGCCCCACCTCCGGGCCCTACGGCGGGCAGTACTTC.

J is TRBJ1-1 and V is TRBV2; D is perhaps TRBD1 (5 bases). V was pared by 2 bases and J by 5 bases, with 6 bases between. The germline V gene encodes CDR1 SNHLY and CDR2 FYNNEI. The CDR3 length is 12 residues. CDR3 sequence (DNA): TGTGCCAGCAGTGAACAGGGAACTGAAGCTTTCTTT. Its translation: CASSEQGTEAFF.

This clone has only one observation. The V and J genes are TRBV19 and TRBJ2-2; 8 bases match TRBD2. Germline V gene data show CDR1 as LNHDA and CDR2 as SQIVND (reference sequence). The CDR3 loop spans 15 amino acids. Germline trimming cut 2 bases from V and 5 bases from J; bases unmatched to any gene: 4. CDR3 DNA sequence: TGTGCCAGTAGTATAACCCAGCGGGGGACCGGGGAGCTGTTTTTT. Protein sequence: CASSITQRGTGELFF.

The chain combines TRBV4-1 with TRBJ1-6, with D possibly matching TRBD1 (5 bases). The germline CDR1 and CDR2 sequences are MGHRA and YSYEKL. The CDR3 loop spans 17 amino acids. Trimming took 1 base from V and 6 from J, leaving 16 bases between them. CDR3 loop: CASSQVGGVGFNSPLHF. DNA for the CDR3: TGCGCCAGCAGCCAAGTTGGGGGGGTAGGCTTTAATTCACCCCTCCACTTT.

This chain connects TRBV12-5 to TRBJ2-2; D is undetermined. Germline assignment: CDR1 LGHNT and CDR2 FRNRAP. Deletions cut 1 base from V and 8 bases from J, with 8 bases between. CDR3 size: 13 residues. CDR3 sequence: CASGLDRFGELFF. CDR3 bases: TGTGCTAGTGGTTTGGACAGATTTGGGGAGCTGTTTTTT.

This chain joins TRBV5-1 and TRBJ2-3; 8 bases map to TRBD1. Trimming took 1 base from V and 3 from J; bases not matched to a gene: 4. There are 15 residues in the CDR3. The V gene's germline CDR1 is SGHRS and CDR2 YFSETQ. The CDR3 reads CASSLQQGATDTQYF. In DNA, the CDR3 is TGCGCCAGCAGCTTGCAGCAGGGGGCTACAGATACGCAGTATTTT.

The rearrangement uses TRBV10-3 and TRBJ2-1; 15 bases align to TRBD2. V lost 4 bases and J lost 0; bases outside the gene matches: 10. Germline V lookup: CDR1 ENHRY, CDR2 SYGVKD. The CDR3 spans 20 residues. The CDR3 DNA reads as TGTGCCATCAGTGCCTACGGGGGGACTAGCGGGGGGAGCTCCTACAATGAGCAGTTCTTC. Protein sequence: CAISAYGGTSGGSSYNEQFF.

The chain employs TRBV4-3 and TRBJ2-3; D gene uncertain. CDR1 is LGHNA and CDR2 is YSLEER in the germline V gene. Trimming stripped 5 bases from V and 6 bases from J, with 15 bases between. The CDR3 has 14 residues. CDR3: CASSSDPDCDTQYF. The DNA of the CDR3 is TGCGCCAGCAGCTCCGACCCCGATTGTGATACGCAGTATTTT.

In its sample, this clone was seen a few times. The V call is TRBV19, the J call TRBJ1-2; D gene unclear. In germline, CDR1 is LNHDA, CDR2 SQIVND (reference sequence). The V end lost 7 bases, the J end lost 4 bases, and 13 bases lay between the germline ends. CDR3 length: 13 residues. CDR3 bases: TGTGCCAGTATGCCGAACGCGGGCTATGGCTACACCTTC. This sequence encodes CASMPNAGYGYTF.